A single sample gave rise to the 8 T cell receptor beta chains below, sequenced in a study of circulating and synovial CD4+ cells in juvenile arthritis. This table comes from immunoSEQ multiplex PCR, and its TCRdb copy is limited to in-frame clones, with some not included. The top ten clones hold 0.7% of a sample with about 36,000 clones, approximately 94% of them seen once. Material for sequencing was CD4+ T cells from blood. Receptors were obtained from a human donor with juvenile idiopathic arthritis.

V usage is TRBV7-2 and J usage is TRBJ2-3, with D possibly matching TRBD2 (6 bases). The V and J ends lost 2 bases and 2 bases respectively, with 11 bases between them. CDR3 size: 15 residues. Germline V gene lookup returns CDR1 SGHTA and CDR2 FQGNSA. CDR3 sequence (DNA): TGTGCCAGCAGCTTACGCGGGGCCCCCACAGATACGCAGTATTTT. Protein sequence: CASSLRGAPTDTQYF.

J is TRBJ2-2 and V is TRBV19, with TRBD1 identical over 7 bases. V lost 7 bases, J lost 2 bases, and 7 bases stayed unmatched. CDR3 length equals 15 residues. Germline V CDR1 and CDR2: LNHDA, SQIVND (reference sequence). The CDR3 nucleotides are TGTGCCAGTACCCCCCGGGACAGAAACACCGGGGAGCTGTTTTTT. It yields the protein CASTPRDRNTGELFF.

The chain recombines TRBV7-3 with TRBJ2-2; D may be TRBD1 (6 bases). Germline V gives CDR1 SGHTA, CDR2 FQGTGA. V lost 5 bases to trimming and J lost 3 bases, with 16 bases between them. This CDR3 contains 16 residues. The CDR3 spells CASSESTGPDTGELFF. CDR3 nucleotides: TGTGCCAGCAGCGAATCGACAGGACCGGACACCGGGGAGCTGTTTTTT. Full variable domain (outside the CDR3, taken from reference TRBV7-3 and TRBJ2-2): GAGVSQTPSNKVTEKGKYVELRCDPISGHTALYWYRQSLGQGPEFLIYFQGTGAADDSGLPNDRFFAVRPEGSVSTLKIQRTERGDSAVYLCASSESTGPDTGELFFGEGSRLTVL.

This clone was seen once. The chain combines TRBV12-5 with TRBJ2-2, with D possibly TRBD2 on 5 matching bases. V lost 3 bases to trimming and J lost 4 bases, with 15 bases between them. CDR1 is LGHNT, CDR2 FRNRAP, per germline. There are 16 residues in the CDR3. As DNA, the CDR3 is TGTGCTAGTGGTTTAGAGGGCTCCGGTGGCACCGGGGAGCTGTTTTTT. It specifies CASGLEGSGGTGELFF.

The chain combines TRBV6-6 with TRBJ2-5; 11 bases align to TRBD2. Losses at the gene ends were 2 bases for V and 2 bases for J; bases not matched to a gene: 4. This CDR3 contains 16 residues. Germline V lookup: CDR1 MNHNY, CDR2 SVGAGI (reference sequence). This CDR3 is CASSYALAGGQETQYF. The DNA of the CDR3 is TGTGCCAGCAGTTACGCGCTAGCGGGGGGACAAGAGACCCAGTACTTC.

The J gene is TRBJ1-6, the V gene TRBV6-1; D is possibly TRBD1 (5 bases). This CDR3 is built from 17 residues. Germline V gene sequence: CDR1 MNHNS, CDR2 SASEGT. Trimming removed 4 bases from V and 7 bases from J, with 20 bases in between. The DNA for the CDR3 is TGTGCCAGCAGTGCGGTTGCCCCAGGGTTCACGAATTCACCCCTCCACTTT. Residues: CASSAVAPGFTNSPLHF.

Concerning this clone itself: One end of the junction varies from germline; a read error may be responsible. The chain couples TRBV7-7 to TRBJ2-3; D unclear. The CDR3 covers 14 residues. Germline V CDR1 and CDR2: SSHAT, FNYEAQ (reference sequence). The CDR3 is CASSLEASTDTQYF. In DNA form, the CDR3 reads TGTGCTAGCAGCTTAGAAGCCAGCACAGATACGCAGTATTTT.

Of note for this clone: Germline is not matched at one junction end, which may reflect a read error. The chain's CDR3 is CASTLNPHGTQLSVQYF. CDR3 sequence (DNA): TGTGCCAGCACCTTAAACCCCCACGGGACACAACTATCGGTGCAGTACTTC. The genes are TRBV7-6 and TRBJ2-7; maybe TRBD1 (6 bases). This CDR3 contains 17 residues. The germline V gene has CDR1 SGHVS and CDR2 FNYEAQ.